The sequence of this TCR beta chain was determined in a study of cytomegalovirus exposure and HLA in healthy donors. Method: immunoSEQ multiplex PCR; TCRdb's copy keeps in-frame clones and lacks some. The sample carries around 140,000 clones, 80% to 90% recorded once. This clone was seen ten or more times. V lost 2 bases and J lost 5, with 13 bases in between. Germline V CDR1 and CDR2: MGHRA, YSYEKL. The CDR3 has 14 amino acids. The chain employs TRBV4-1 and TRBJ2-7, with D possibly TRBD2 on 5 matching bases. Sequenced sample: PBMCs. The clonotype originates from a woman between 18 and 29 years old in good health and CMV-seronegative. The CDR3 is CASSQFGELDEQYF. CDR3 DNA: TGCGCCAGCAGCCAATTCGGGGAGCTCGACGAGCAGTACTTC.